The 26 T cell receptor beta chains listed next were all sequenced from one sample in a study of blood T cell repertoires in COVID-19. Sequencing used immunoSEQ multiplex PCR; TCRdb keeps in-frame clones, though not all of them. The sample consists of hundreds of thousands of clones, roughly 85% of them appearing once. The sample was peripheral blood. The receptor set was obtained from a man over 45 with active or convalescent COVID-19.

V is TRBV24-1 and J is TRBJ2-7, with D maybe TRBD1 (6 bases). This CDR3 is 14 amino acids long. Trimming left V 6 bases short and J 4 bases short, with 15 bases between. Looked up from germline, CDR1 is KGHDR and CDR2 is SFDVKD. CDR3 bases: TGTGCCACCAGTCCCGGGACACGGTCATACGAGCAGTACTTC. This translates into CATSPGTRSYEQYF.

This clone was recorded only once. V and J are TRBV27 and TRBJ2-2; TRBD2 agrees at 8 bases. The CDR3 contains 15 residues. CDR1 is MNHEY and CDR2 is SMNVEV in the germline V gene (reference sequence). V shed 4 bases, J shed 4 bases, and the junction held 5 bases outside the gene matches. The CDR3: CASSSGLAGTGELFF. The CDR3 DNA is TGTGCCAGCAGTTCCGGACTAGCAGGCACCGGGGAGCTGTTTTTT.

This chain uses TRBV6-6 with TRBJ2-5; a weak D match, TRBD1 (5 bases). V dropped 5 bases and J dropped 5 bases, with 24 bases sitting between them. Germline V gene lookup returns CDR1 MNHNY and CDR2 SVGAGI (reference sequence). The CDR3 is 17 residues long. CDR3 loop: CASSRQPPILNGETQYF. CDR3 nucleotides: TGTGCCAGCAGTCGACAGCCACCCATCCTAAACGGGGAGACCCAGTACTTC.

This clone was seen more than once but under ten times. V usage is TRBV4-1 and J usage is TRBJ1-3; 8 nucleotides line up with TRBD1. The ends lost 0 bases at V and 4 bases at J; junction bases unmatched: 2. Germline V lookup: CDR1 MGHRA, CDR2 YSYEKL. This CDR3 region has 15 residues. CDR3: CASSQDRGLGNTIYF. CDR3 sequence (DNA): TGCGCCAGCAGCCAAGACAGGGGGCTCGGAAACACCATATATTTT.

In DNA form, the CDR3 reads TGCAGCGTTGCCTTACAGGCGATGAACACTGAAGCTTTCTTT. Translation: CSVALQAMNTEAFF. The gene calls are TRBV29-1 and TRBJ1-1; tentatively, D is TRBD1 (5 bases). This CDR3 is 14 amino acids long. V was shortened by 4 bases and J by 0 bases, with 12 bases between the two germline ends. CDR1 SQVTM and CDR2 ANQGSEA come from the germline V gene.

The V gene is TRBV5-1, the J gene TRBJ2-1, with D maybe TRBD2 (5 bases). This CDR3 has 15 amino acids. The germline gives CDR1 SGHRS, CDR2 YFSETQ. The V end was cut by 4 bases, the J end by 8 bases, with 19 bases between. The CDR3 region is CASSRERVPGDEQFF. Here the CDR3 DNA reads TGCGCCAGCAGCCGGGAACGGGTCCCGGGTGATGAGCAGTTCTTC.

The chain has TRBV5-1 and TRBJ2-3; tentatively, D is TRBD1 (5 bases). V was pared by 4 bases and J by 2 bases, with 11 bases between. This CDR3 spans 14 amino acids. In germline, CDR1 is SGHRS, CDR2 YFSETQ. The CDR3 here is CASSPDRNTDTQYF. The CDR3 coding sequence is TGCGCCAGCAGCCCAGACAGAAACACAGATACGCAGTATTTT.

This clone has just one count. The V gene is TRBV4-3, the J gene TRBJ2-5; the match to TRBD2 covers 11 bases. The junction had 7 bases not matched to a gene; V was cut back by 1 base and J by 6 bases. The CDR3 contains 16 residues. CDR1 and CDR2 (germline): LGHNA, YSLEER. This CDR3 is CASSQGLAGGGKTQYF. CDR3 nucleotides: TGCGCCAGCAGCCAAGGGCTAGCGGGAGGTGGGAAGACCCAGTACTTC.

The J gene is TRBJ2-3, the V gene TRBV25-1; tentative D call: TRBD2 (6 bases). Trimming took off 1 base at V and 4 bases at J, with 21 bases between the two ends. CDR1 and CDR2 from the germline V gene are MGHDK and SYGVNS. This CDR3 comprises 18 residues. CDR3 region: CASSEFRTSFSPADTQYF. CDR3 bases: TGTGCCAGCAGTGAATTCCGAACTAGCTTTTCCCCAGCAGATACGCAGTATTTT.

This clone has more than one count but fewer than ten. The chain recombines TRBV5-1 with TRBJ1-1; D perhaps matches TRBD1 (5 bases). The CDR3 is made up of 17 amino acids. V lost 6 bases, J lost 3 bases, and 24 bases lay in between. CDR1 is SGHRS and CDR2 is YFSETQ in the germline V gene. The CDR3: CASTQDGQGYLDTEAFF. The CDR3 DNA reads TGCGCCAGCACCCAAGATGGGCAGGGATATTTGGACACTGAAGCTTTCTTT. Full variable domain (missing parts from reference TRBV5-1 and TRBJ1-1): KAGVTQTPRYLIKTRGQQVTLSCSPISGHRSVSWYQQTPGQGLQFLFEYFSETQRNKGNFPGRFSGRQFSNSRSEMNVSTLELGDSALYLCASTQDGQGYLDTEAFFGQGTRLTVV.

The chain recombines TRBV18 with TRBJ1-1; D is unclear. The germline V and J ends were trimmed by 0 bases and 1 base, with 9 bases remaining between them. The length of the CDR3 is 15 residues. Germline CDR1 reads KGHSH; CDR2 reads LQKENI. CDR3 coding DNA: TGTGCCAGCTCACCACCAAAACACCCGAACACTGAAGCTTTCTTT. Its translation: CASSPPKHPNTEAFF. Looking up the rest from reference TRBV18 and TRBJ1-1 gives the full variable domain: NAGVMQNPRHLVRRRGQEARLRCSPMKGHSHVYWYRQLPEEGLKFMVYLQKENIIDESGMPKERFSAEFPKEGPSILRIQQVVRGDSAAYFCASSPPKHPNTEAFFGQGTRLTVV.

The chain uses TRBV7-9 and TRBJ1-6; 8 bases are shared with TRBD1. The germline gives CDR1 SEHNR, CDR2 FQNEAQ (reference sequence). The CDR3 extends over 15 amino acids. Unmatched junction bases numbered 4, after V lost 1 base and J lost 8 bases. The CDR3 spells CASSLGGQAYSPLHF. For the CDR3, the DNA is TGTGCCAGCAGCTTAGGGGGACAGGCTTATTCACCCCTCCACTTT.

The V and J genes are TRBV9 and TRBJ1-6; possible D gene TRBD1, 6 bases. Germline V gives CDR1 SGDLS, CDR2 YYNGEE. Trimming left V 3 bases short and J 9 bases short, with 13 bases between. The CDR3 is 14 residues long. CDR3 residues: CASSAGDNISPLHF. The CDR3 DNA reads TGTGCCAGCAGCGCCGGGGACAATATTTCACCCCTCCACTTT.

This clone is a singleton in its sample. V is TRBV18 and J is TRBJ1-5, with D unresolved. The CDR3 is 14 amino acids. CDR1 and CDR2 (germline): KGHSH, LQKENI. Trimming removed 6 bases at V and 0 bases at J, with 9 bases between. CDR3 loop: CASSPSLSNQPQHF. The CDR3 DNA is TGTGCCAGCTCTCCCAGTCTTAGCAATCAGCCCCAGCATTTT.

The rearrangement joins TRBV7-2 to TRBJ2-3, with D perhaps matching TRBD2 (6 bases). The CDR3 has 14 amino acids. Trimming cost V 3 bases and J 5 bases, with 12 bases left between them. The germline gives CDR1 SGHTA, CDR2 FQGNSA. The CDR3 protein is CASSFDRELDTQYF. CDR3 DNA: TGTGCCAGCAGCTTCGACCGGGAGTTAGATACGCAGTATTTT.

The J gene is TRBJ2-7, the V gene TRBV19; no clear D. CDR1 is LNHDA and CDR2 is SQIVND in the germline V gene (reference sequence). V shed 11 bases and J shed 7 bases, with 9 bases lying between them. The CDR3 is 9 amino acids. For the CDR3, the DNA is TGTGCCCAGGTAGGAGAGCAGTACTTC. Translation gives CAQVGEQYF.

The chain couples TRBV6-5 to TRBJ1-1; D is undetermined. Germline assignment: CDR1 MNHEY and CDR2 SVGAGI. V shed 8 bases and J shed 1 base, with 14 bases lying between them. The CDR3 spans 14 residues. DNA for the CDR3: TGTGCCAGCTCCGGTCAGGCCGCGAACACTGAAGCTTTCTTT. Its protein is CASSGQAANTEAFF.

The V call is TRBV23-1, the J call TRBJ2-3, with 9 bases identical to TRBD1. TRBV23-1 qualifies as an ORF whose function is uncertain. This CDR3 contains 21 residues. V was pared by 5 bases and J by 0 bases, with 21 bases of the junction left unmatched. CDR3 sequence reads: CASSRGPGTGFSRRSTDTQYF. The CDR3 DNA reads TGCGCCAGCAGTAGGGGTCCCGGGACAGGGTTTAGTAGGCGAAGCACAGATACGCAGTATTTT.

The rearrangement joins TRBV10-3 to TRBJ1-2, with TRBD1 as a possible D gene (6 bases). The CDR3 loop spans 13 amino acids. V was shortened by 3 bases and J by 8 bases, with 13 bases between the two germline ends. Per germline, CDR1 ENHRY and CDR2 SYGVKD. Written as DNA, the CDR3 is TGTGCCATCAGTGATTCACAGGGTACGGGCTACACCTTC. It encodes CAISDSQGTGYTF.

The CDR3 nucleotides read TGTGCCAGCAGCCGACACCGGGGGGATCTAATCAATGAGCAGTTCTTC. Its translation: CASSRHRGDLINEQFF. The rearrangement joins TRBV4-2 to TRBJ2-1; 7 positions agree with TRBD2. The V and J ends lost 4 bases and 6 bases, in that order; junction bases with no gene match: 12. CDR1 is LGHNA, CDR2 YNFKEQ, per germline. The CDR3 is made up of 16 amino acids.

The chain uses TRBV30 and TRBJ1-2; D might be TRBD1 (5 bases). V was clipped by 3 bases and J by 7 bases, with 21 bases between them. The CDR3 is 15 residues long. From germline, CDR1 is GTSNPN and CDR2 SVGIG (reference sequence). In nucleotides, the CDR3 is TGTGCCTGGAGCGTTAAAGTCGGGGGGTCCGTTGGCTACACCTTC. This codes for CAWSVKVGGSVGYTF. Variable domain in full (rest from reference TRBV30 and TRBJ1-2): SQTIHQWPATLVQPVGSPLSLECTVEGTSNPNLYWYRQAAGRGLQLLFYSVGIGQISSEVPQNLSASRPQDRQFILSSKKLLLSDSGFYLCAWSVKVGGSVGYTFGSGTRLTVV.

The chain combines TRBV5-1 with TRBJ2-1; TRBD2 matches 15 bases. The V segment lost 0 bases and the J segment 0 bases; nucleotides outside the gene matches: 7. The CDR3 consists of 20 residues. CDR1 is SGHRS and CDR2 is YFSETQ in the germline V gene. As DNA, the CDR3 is TGCGCCAGCAGCTTGGCCGGGACTAGCGGGAGGAGCAGCTCCTACAATGAGCAGTTCTTC. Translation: CASSLAGTSGRSSSYNEQFF.

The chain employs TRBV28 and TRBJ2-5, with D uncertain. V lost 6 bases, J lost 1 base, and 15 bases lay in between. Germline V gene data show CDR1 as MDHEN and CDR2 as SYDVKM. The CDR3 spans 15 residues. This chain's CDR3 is CASSLASSPQETQYF. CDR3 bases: TGTGCCAGCAGCCTCGCCTCTAGTCCCCAAGAGACCCAGTACTTC.

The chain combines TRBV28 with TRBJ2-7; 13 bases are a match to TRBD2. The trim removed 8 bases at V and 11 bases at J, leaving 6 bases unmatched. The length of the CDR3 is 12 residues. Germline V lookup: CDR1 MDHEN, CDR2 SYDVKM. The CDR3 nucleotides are TGTGCCAGCGGAGGACTAGCGGGAGTGAAGTACTTC. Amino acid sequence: CASGGLAGVKYF.

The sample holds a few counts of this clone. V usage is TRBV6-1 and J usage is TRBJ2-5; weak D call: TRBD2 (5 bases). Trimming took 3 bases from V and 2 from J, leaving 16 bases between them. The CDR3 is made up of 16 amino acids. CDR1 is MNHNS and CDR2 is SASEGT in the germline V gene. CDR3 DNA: TGTGCCAGCAGTGATTTAATTTCTAGCCTTCAAGAGACCCAGTACTTC. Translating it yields CASSDLISSLQETQYF.

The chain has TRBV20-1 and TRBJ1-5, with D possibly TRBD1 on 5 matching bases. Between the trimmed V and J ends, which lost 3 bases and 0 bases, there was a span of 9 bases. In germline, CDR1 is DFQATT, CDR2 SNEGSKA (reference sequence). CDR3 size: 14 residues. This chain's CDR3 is CSASQGYSNQPQHF. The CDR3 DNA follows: TGCAGTGCTAGTCAGGGATATAGCAATCAGCCCCAGCATTTT.